The 4 T cell receptor beta chains reported below all come from one sample, sequenced in a study of blood T cell repertoires in COVID-19. Clones were read by immunoSEQ multiplex PCR, and TCRdb kept only the in-frame ones, dropping some. Of around 480,000 clones in the sample, around 90% were seen once. The sequenced material came from PBMCs or T cells enriched from blood (not recorded which). The receptor set was obtained from a woman aged 18-35 years who had recovered from COVID-19.

The chain uses TRBV24-1 and TRBJ2-7, with 11 bases fitting TRBD2. Per the germline V gene, CDR1 is KGHDR and CDR2 is SFDVKD. The ends lost 4 bases at V and 3 bases at J; junction bases unmatched: 10. The length of the CDR3 is 17 residues. The chain's CDR3 is CATSDSLSGGAVYEQYF. The CDR3 DNA reads TGTGCCACCAGTGACTCCCTTAGCGGGGGGGCCGTCTACGAGCAGTACTTC.

This chain connects TRBV10-1 to TRBJ2-2; D possibly corresponds to TRBD1 (7 bases). The CDR3 consists of 16 residues. CDR1 and CDR2 (germline): WNHNN, SYGVQD (reference sequence). Trimming stripped 0 bases from V and 5 bases from J, with 13 bases between. The CDR3 sequence: CASSESWAGQTGELFF. The CDR3 DNA reads as TGCGCCAGCAGTGAGTCGTGGGCGGGACAGACCGGGGAGCTGTTTTTT.

This clone was counted only a few times. Different DNA sequences within this sample yield the same CDR3. The chain has TRBV3-1 (or the pseudogene TRBV3-2) and TRBJ2-2; D is unclear. The germline V gene has CDR1 LGHDT and CDR2 YNNKEL (reference sequence). Trimming took 3 bases from V and 6 from J, leaving 11 bases between them. The CDR3 runs 14 residues. CDR3 protein: CASSQATVAGELFF. The CDR3 nucleotides are TGTGCCAGCAGCCAGGCTACAGTGGCCGGGGAGCTGTTTTTT.

The chain carries TRBV29-1 and TRBJ1-2; TRBD1 is a possible D gene (5 bases). The CDR3 is 13 amino acids. The germline CDR1 and CDR2 sequences are SQVTM and ANQGSEA. Trimming took off 4 bases at V and 1 base at J, with 10 bases between the two ends. CDR3: CSVGQQLNYGYTF. The CDR3 coding sequence is TGCAGCGTTGGACAGCAACTTAACTATGGCTACACCTTC.